This TCR beta chain was identified in a study of regulatory T cells in long-lasting Graves disease. Overall study context: Graves' patients diagnosed newly had used antithyroid drugs under 3 months.

Building the TCR beta libraries relied on iRepertoire HTBI primers, and CDR3 regions underwent Arm-PCR. TCRdb reprocessed the multiplex PCR reads with MiXCR, giving one entry per CDR3 protein. The table shows more than 450,000 distinct CDR3 sequences, with about 12% occurring only once. Time point meaning: newly diagnosed GD, antithyroid drugs for less than 3 months. RNA isolated from PBMCs was used to make the TCR library. This clonotype was seen at least ten times. V dropped 6 bases and J dropped 6 bases, with 15 bases sitting between them. The length of the CDR3 is 13 residues. The germline V gene has CDR1 WSHSY and CDR2 SAAADI. These records were also assigned to another study, of T cells in Graves' hyperthyroidism and ophthalmopathy.

This sequence originates from a woman aged 30 to 39 with Graves disease. Specimen: peripheral blood mononuclear cells (PBMCs), collected at new diagnosis, from a patient treated with antithyroid drugs. The gene calls are TRBV10-2 and TRBJ2-7, with no clear D. CDR3 nucleotides: TGCGCCAGCAGCTTGGACGGCGCCACCGAGCAGTACTTC. Translating gives CASSLDGATEQYF.